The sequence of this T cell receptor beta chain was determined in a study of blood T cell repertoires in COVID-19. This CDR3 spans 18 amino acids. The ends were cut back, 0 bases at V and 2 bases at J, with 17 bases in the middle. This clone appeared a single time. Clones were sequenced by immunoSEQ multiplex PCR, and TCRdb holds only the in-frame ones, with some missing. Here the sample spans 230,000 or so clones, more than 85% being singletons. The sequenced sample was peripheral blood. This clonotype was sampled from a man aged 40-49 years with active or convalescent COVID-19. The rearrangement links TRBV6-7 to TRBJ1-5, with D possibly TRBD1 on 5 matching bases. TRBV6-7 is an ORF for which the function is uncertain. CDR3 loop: CASSYSGGISTGNQPQHF. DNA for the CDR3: TGTGCCAGCAGTTACTCGGGGGGGATATCTACAGGCAATCAGCCCCAGCATTTT.